A selection of T cell receptor beta chains follows, all from one sample in a study of T-cell reconstitution after alpha-beta-depleted transplantation in children. TCRdb reanalysed the PCR reads using MiXCR and keeps one entry per CDR3 protein. The sample includes hundreds of thousands of distinct CDR3 sequences, 8% to 11% of them seen just once. Sequencing used PBMCs, obtained before TCRalphabeta/CD19-depleted stem cell transplant. The receptor set was obtained from a child aged 2 to 10 with inherited bone marrow failure, due to receive a stem cell transplant. Both conserved end residues are part of each CDR3. D genes are given only for firm matches. Rows give clone size only sometimes, using once, few, many, or a class for an expanded clone.

CDR3 DNA: TGTGCCAGCAGCAAAGACCTTCGATCCTACGAGCAGTACTTC
CDR3 protein: CASSKDLRSYEQYF
clone size: many
J gene: TRBJ2-7
D gene: NA
V gene: TRBV27

CDR3 DNA: TGTGCCAGCGTTGAGGTGAACACTGAAGCTTTCTTT
CDR3 protein: CASVEVNTEAFF
clone size: many
J gene: TRBJ1-1
D gene: NA
V gene: TRBV25-1

CDR3 DNA: TGCAGCGTTGAAGAGGGCGGGACACCCTCCTACGAGCAGTACTTC
CDR3 protein: CSVEEGGTPSYEQYF
clone size: many
J gene: TRBJ2-7
D gene: NA
V gene: TRBV29-1

CDR3 DNA: TGCGCCAGCTATTTGGGGCGCGAGCAGTACTTC
CDR3 protein: CASYLGREQYF
clone size: many
J gene: TRBJ2-7
D gene: NA
V gene: TRBV10-2

CDR3 DNA: TGCAGTGTTACCCCTCGGGAGCTGGCAGATACGCAGTATTTT
CDR3 protein: CSVTPRELADTQYF
clone size: NA
J gene: TRBJ2-3
D gene: NA
V gene: TRBV20-1

CDR3 DNA: TGTGCCTGGACGAAAAGACCGGGGGCGAGTGAAAAACTGTTTTTT
CDR3 protein: CAWTKRPGASEKLFF
clone size: few
J gene: TRBJ1-4
D gene: NA
V gene: TRBV30

CDR3 DNA: TGTGCCACCAGCAGAGATGGGCTGAACAATGAGCAGTTCTTC
CDR3 protein: CATSRDGLNNEQFF
clone size: NA
J gene: TRBJ2-1
D gene: NA
V gene: TRBV15

CDR3 DNA: TGCAGTGCCAGCCGAGGGGCAGGGGGCGAATACGAGCAGTACTTC
CDR3 protein: CSASRGAGGEYEQYF
clone size: few
J gene: TRBJ2-7
D gene: TRBD1
V gene: TRBV20-1

CDR3 DNA: TGTGCCAGCACCAGGGGGGGGGCGAACACTGAAGCTTTCTTT
CDR3 protein: CASTRGGANTEAFF
clone size: many
J gene: TRBJ1-1
D gene: TRBD1
V gene: TRBV6-5

CDR3 DNA: TGTGCCAGCTGCCTCCGGCGGGGCCTTTCCGAAACTTACCTAAACTATGGCTACACCTTC
CDR3 protein: CASCLRRGLSETYLNYGYTF
clone size: NA
J gene: TRBJ1-2
D gene: NA
V gene: TRBV3-1

CDR3 DNA: TGTGCCACCAGTGATTTGCTCCGACCCTCCGAGCAGTACTTC
CDR3 protein: CATSDLLRPSEQYF
clone size: many
J gene: TRBJ2-7
D gene: NA
V gene: TRBV24-1

CDR3 DNA: TGTGCCAGCGGTGGGGGTAGCACAGATACGCAGTATTTT
CDR3 protein: CASGGGSTDTQYF
clone size: many
J gene: TRBJ2-3
D gene: NA
V gene: TRBV12-3/TRBV12-4

CDR3 DNA: TGCGCCAGCAGCCAAGATTGGAACACCGGGGAGCTGTTTTTT
CDR3 protein: CASSQDWNTGELFF
clone size: many
J gene: TRBJ2-2
D gene: NA
V gene: TRBV4-3

CDR3 DNA: TGTGCCAGCAGCTTACAGGGTCCTAGCGGGAGACACTCCTACGAGCAGTACTTC
CDR3 protein: CASSLQGPSGRHSYEQYF
clone size: many
J gene: TRBJ2-7
D gene: TRBD2
V gene: TRBV11-2

CDR3 DNA: TGTGCCTGGAGTGAACAGGGGTGGAATGAGCAGTTCTTC
CDR3 protein: CAWSEQGWNEQFF
clone size: many
J gene: TRBJ2-1
D gene: TRBD1
V gene: TRBV30

CDR3 DNA: TGTGCCAGCAGCCCCCGGGACTCCCCCTACAATGAGCAGTTCTTC
CDR3 protein: CASSPRDSPYNEQFF
clone size: many
J gene: TRBJ2-1
D gene: NA
V gene: TRBV7-9

CDR3 DNA: TGTGCCACCAGCAGAGGTGGGACGGCGAGCTCCTACGAGCAGTACTTC
CDR3 protein: CATSRGGTASSYEQYF
clone size: NA
J gene: TRBJ2-7
D gene: NA
V gene: TRBV15

CDR3 DNA: TGCAGCCACGACAGGGGAGAGACCCAGTACTTC
CDR3 protein: CSHDRGETQYF
clone size: many
J gene: TRBJ2-5
D gene: TRBD1
V gene: TRBV29-1

CDR3 DNA: TGTGCCAGCAGCCGGTTTTCGGGACTAGCGGAAACCAATGAGCAGTTCTTC
CDR3 protein: CASSRFSGLAETNEQFF
clone size: many
J gene: TRBJ2-1
D gene: TRBD2
V gene: TRBV5-5

CDR3 DNA: TGTGCCAGCAGTTATCGGAGGGGGGGGACTGAAGCTTTCTTT
CDR3 protein: CASSYRRGGTEAFF
clone size: few
J gene: TRBJ1-1
D gene: NA
V gene: TRBV6-5

CDR3 DNA: TGTGCCAGCAGACCGACAGGGAGAGGGGCAACTAATGAAAAACTGTTTTTT
CDR3 protein: CASRPTGRGATNEKLFF
clone size: many
J gene: TRBJ1-4
D gene: TRBD1
V gene: TRBV27

CDR3 DNA: TGTGCCAGCAGTTTTCGACTAGCGGGAGGGATAGGTGAGCAGTTCTTC
CDR3 protein: CASSFRLAGGIGEQFF
clone size: few
J gene: TRBJ2-1
D gene: TRBD2
V gene: TRBV27

CDR3 DNA: TGTGCCATCAGTGATGAGTTAGGGATCACAGATACGCAGTATTTT
CDR3 protein: CAISDELGITDTQYF
clone size: many
J gene: TRBJ2-3
D gene: NA
V gene: TRBV10-3